These 3 T cell receptor beta chains share one sample of origin, sequenced in a study of control samples from healthy donors and cancer patients. Here immunoSEQ multiplex PCR was the method, and the copy in TCRdb shows in-frame clones only, minus some. In the table there are about 170,000 clones, 91% of which are singletons. Sequencing used blood. These receptors were taken from a woman in her twenties or thirties in good health.

This CDR3 reads CSVTTGTGGSYEQYF. The CDR3 DNA sequence: TGCAGCGTTACCACCGGGACAGGTGGATCCTACGAGCAGTACTTC. The chain recombines TRBV29-1 with TRBJ2-7; 8 positions match TRBD1. Germline V gives CDR1 SQVTM, CDR2 ANQGSEA. The CDR3 length is 15 residues. V was clipped by 5 bases and J by 1 base; unmatched bases: 10.

The V call is TRBV28, the J call TRBJ2-7, with 12 bases identical to TRBD2. CDR3 length: 13 amino acids. With V trimmed by 6 bases and J by 7 bases, 4 bases remained unmatched. CDR1 and CDR2 (germline): MDHEN, SYDVKM. Here the CDR3 reads CASRLAGGWEQYF. DNA of the CDR3: TGTGCCAGCAGACTAGCGGGAGGCTGGGAGCAGTACTTC.

This chain joins TRBV15 and TRBJ2-1; 9 bases line up with TRBD2. Trimming at V came to 4 bases and at J to 8 bases, leaving 6 bases not matched to a gene. This CDR3 spans 14 amino acids. In germline, CDR1 is LNHNV, CDR2 YYDKDF (reference sequence). CDR3 nucleotide sequence: TGTGCCACCAGCACCCGCGGGGGGGCCGATGAGCAGTTCTTC. This sequence encodes CATSTRGGADEQFF.